One and the same sample provided the 15 T cell receptor beta chains below, sequenced in a study of response to subunit inactivated influenza vaccine. TCRdb analysed the RT-PCR reads with MiXCR anew, one entry per CDR3 protein. The sample lists more than 400,000 distinct CDR3 sequences; roughly 7.9% were seen once. Source: PBMCs from blood, taken approximately 25 months after vaccination. The source of these receptors is a man between 50 and 75 years old who received an inactivated influenza vaccine.

This clonotype turned up a few times. This chain uses TRBV7-9 with TRBJ1-6; TRBD1 might be the D (6 bases). The V end was cut by 2 bases, the J end by 6 bases, with 17 bases between. This CDR3 is 17 amino acids long. Germline CDR1 reads SEHNR; CDR2 reads FQNEAQ (reference sequence). The CDR3 spells CASSLTGPPFRNSPLHF. CDR3 sequence (DNA): TGTGCCAGCAGCTTAACAGGGCCCCCATTCCGTAATTCACCCCTCCACTTT.

V and J are TRBV5-1 and TRBJ1-6; D gene unclear. The CDR3 runs to 15 residues. Trimming removed 0 bases at V and 7 bases at J, with 11 bases between. Germline V CDR1 and CDR2: SGHRS, YFSETQ. CDR3 in DNA: TGCGCCAGCAGCTTGGGACACGCCCAGAATTCACCCCTCCACTTT. Its protein product is CASSLGHAQNSPLHF.

A few counts support this clonotype. The rearrangement links TRBV29-1 to TRBJ1-2, with D possibly being TRBD1 (5 bases). The CDR3 spans 12 residues. Trimming pared 4 bases from V and 4 bases from J, leaving 10 bases between. Germline CDR1 is SQVTM and CDR2 is ANQGSEA. CDR3 region: CSVVRGSYGYTF. CDR3 DNA: TGCAGCGTTGTTCGGGGGAGCTATGGCTACACCTTC.

The J gene is TRBJ2-1, the V gene TRBV5-1, with 9 bases lining up with TRBD1. The germline V gene has CDR1 SGHRS and CDR2 YFSETQ. The junction had 17 bases not matched to a gene; V was cut back by 2 bases and J by 8 bases. The CDR3 extends over 18 amino acids. This CDR3 reads CASSFHHRTGDLFDEQFF. The CDR3 DNA is TGCGCCAGCAGCTTTCACCACAGGACAGGGGATTTGTTCGATGAGCAGTTCTTC.

This clonotype turned up a few times. The rearrangement joins TRBV2 to TRBJ1-5; D gene unclear. This CDR3 has 12 residues. The ends were cut back, 1 base at V and 6 bases at J, with 4 bases in the middle. The V gene's germline CDR1 is SNHLY and CDR2 FYNNEI. DNA for the CDR3: TGTGCCAGCAGTGAAGTCGGTCAGCCCCAGCATTTT. It translates to CASSEVGQPQHF.

The chain uses TRBV5-6 and TRBJ2-1, with 7 positions matching TRBD1. With V trimmed by 1 base and J by 4 bases, 5 bases remained unmatched. Germline V gene lookup returns CDR1 SGHDT and CDR2 YYEEEE. This CDR3 contains 15 residues. CDR3 DNA: TGTGCCAGCAGCTTGAGGGGACAGCGATACAATGAGCAGTTCTTC. Translating it yields CASSLRGQRYNEQFF.

The rearrangement uses TRBV19 and TRBJ1-1; perhaps TRBD1 as D (5 bases). CDR1 is LNHDA and CDR2 is SQIVND in the germline V gene (reference sequence). Trimming took 7 bases from V and 2 from J, leaving 14 bases between them. The CDR3 loop spans 14 amino acids. Here the CDR3 reads CASTLRQRNTEAFF. The DNA for the CDR3 is TGTGCCAGTACCTTAAGACAGAGAAACACTGAAGCTTTCTTT.

This sequence joins TRBV20-1 and TRBJ2-1, with TRBD2 identical over 10 bases. CDR3 size: 14 residues. V lost 5 bases to trimming and J lost 5 bases; unmatched junction nucleotides: 6. Germline assignment: CDR1 DFQATT and CDR2 SNEGSKA (reference sequence). CDR3 sequence reads: CSADSGRINNEQFF. The CDR3 DNA sequence: TGCAGTGCTGATAGCGGGAGGATAAACAATGAGCAGTTCTTC.

This clonotype has a count of ten or more. The chain employs TRBV10-3 and TRBJ2-6, with D maybe TRBD1 (6 bases). CDR1 and CDR2 (germline): ENHRY, SYGVKD. This CDR3 has 16 amino acids. The V end lost 7 bases, the J end lost 0 bases, and 13 bases lay between the germline ends. The CDR3 nucleotides are TGTGCCATCATGAGCAGGGGTGCCTCTGGGGCCAACGTCCTGACTTTC. As protein: CAIMSRGASGANVLTF.

CDR3 protein: CASSQQRDTYYEQYF. In DNA form, the CDR3 reads TGCGCCAGCAGCCAGCAACGGGACACATACTACGAGCAGTACTTC. This chain joins TRBV4-3 and TRBJ2-7, with TRBD1 as a possible D gene (6 bases). This CDR3 is 15 amino acids long. Germline V gene data show CDR1 as LGHNA and CDR2 as YSLEER. V was clipped by 3 bases and J by 3 bases, with 15 bases between them.

This clonotype has just a few counts. This rearrangement joins TRBV29-1 to TRBJ1-2; D is undetermined. The CDR3 extends over 11 amino acids. V was trimmed by 4 bases and J by 2 bases, leaving 5 bases between them. Looked up from germline, CDR1 is SQVTM and CDR2 is ANQGSEA. The CDR3 loop is CSVGGNYGYTF. The CDR3 bases are TGCAGCGTTGGGGGAAACTATGGCTACACCTTC.

The V gene is TRBV4-1, the J gene TRBJ2-7; TRBD1 matches 7 bases. Germline loops: CDR1 MGHRA, CDR2 YSYEKL. With V trimmed by 5 bases and J by 2 bases, 9 bases remained unmatched. This CDR3 is 15 amino acids long. The CDR3 is CASSFQDRPTYEQYF. CDR3 nucleotides: TGCGCCAGCAGCTTCCAGGACAGGCCTACCTACGAGCAGTACTTC.

This clonotype was observed many times. The rearrangement links TRBV20-1 to TRBJ2-3, with 8 bases matching TRBD2. This CDR3 region has 16 residues. Losses at the gene ends were 3 bases for V and 0 bases for J; bases not matched to a gene: 8. Germline values: CDR1 DFQATT, CDR2 SNEGSKA (reference sequence). Written as DNA, the CDR3 is TGCAGTGCTAGGGATCCAGCGGGGGCCAGCACAGATACGCAGTATTTT. It codes for CSARDPAGASTDTQYF.

This clonotype was seen a handful of times. This sequence joins TRBV6-2 or TRBV6-3 and TRBJ2-7; D is unresolved. In germline, CDR1 is MNHEY, CDR2 SVGEGT. The CDR3 contains 12 residues. V was clipped by 5 bases and J by 11 bases, with 16 bases between them. CDR3 coding DNA: TGTGCCAGCAGTCCTCGACGGGTCATGAAGTACTTC. The encoded protein is CASSPRRVMKYF.

This clonotype has only a few counts. This chain uses TRBV28 with TRBJ2-7; D remains ambiguous. The CDR3 totals 12 residues. CDR1 is MDHEN and CDR2 is SYDVKM in the germline V gene. The germline V and J ends were trimmed by 5 bases and 3 bases, with 8 bases remaining between them. CDR3 region: CASSRFFYEQYF. In nucleotides, the CDR3 is TGTGCCAGCAGTCGATTCTTCTACGAGCAGTACTTC.